What follows are 3 T cell receptor beta chains derived from one specimen sequenced in a study of cytomegalovirus exposure and HLA in healthy donors. A multiplex PCR was run with 60 Vbeta primers and 13 Jbeta primers. Generated by immunoSEQ multiplex PCR, the TCRdb table keeps only in-frame clones and is missing some. The table has about 210,000 clones, 80% to 90% seen once. The source material was PBMCs. Every receptor here comes from a man between 40 and 49 years old in good health and CMV-seropositive.

V usage is TRBV18 and J usage is TRBJ2-1; 7 bases agree with TRBD1. Trimming removed 3 bases from V and 3 bases from J; junction bases left unmatched: 8. CDR1 is KGHSH and CDR2 is LQKENI in the germline V gene. This CDR3 is built from 16 residues. The CDR3 here is CASSPALTGNYNEQFF. DNA of the CDR3: TGTGCCAGCTCACCTGCCTTGACAGGGAACTACAATGAGCAGTTCTTC.

The V gene is TRBV23-1, the J gene TRBJ2-1; 12 nucleotides agree with TRBD2. TRBV23-1 is assigned to the ORF class and has an uncertain function. The CDR3 length is 17 residues. V was pared by 3 bases and J by 5 bases, with 8 bases of the junction left unmatched. The CDR3 DNA reads TGCGCCAGCAGTCACCTCTCGGGACTAGCGGGCGACAATGAGCAGTTCTTC. Translated: CASSHLSGLAGDNEQFF.

Here the CDR3 DNA reads TGTGCCAGCAGTCCTAGGGACAGAGTGAACACTGAAGCTTTCTTT. Its translation: CASSPRDRVNTEAFF. The genes are TRBV6-6 and TRBJ1-1; TRBD1 aligns across 7 bases. This CDR3 is built from 15 residues. Germline trimming cut 5 bases from V and 0 bases from J; bases unmatched to any gene: 6. Germline V gene data show CDR1 as MNHNY and CDR2 as SVGAGI (reference sequence).